This TCR beta chain is from a study of blood T cell repertoires in COVID-19. Study-wide context: Spain, Italy and the United States supplied samples that represented acute and convalescent COVID-19. PBMCs, B-cell-depleted T cells, or T cells provided the cDNA or gDNA that made up the material.

In the authors' workflow: Amplification of reference gene primers was used by the study to estimate nucleated cell counts. The table came from immunoSEQ multiplex PCR; TCRdb's copy has only in-frame clones and leaves some out. That table gives V, J and clone size, and the DNA gave D and trimming. The sample carries around 93,000 clones, approximately 80% recorded once. The CDR3 has 13 amino acids. V was pared by 9 bases and J by 0 bases, with 1 base of the junction left unmatched. Germline V gene sequence: CDR1 MRHNA, CDR2 SNTAGT. Material: peripheral blood. This clonotype was obtained from a woman aged 80 or over with acute or convalescent COVID-19. The rearrangement joins TRBV6-4 to TRBJ2-7, with 11 nucleotides matching TRBD2. The CDR3 region is CARLAGASYEQYF. The CDR3, as DNA: TGTGCCAGACTAGCGGGGGCCTCCTACGAGCAGTACTTC.